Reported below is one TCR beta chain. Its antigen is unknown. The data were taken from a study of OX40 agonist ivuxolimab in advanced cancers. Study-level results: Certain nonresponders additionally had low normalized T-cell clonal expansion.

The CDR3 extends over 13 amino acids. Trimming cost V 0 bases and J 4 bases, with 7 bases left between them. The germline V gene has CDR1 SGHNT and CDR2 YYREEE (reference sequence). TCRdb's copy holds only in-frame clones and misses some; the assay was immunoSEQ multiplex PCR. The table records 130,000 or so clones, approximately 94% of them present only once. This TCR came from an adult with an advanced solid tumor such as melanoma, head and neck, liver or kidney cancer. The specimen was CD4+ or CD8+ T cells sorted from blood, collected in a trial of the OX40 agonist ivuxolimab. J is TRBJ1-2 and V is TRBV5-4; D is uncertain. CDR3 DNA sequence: TGTGCCAGCAGCTTGGTGGCAGGCTATGGCTACACCTTC. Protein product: CASSLVAGYGYTF.